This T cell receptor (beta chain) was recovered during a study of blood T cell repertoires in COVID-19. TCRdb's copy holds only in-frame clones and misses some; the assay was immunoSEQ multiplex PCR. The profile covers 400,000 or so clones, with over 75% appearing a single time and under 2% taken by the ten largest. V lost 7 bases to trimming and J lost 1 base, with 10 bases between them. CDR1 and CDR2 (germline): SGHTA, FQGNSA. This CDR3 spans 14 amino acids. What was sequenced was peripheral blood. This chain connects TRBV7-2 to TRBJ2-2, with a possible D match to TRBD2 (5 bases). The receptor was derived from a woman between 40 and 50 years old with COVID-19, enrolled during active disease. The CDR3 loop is CASTLGGNTGELFF. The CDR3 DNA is TGTGCCAGCACCCTTGGAGGGAACACCGGGGAGCTGTTTTTT. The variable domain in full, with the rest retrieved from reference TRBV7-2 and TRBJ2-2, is GAGVSQSPSNKVTEKGKDVELRCDPISGHTALYWYRQSLGQGLEFLIYFQGNSAPDKSGLPSDRFSAERTGGSVSTLTIQRTQQEDSAVYLCASTLGGNTGELFFGEGSRLTVL.